One sample yielded the 19 T cell receptor beta chains listed below, sequenced in a study of T cell changes during pregnancy in multiple sclerosis. Generated by immunoSEQ multiplex PCR, the TCRdb table keeps only in-frame clones and is missing some. The top ten hold about 2.5% of the sample, which has under 75,000 clones, approximately 92% seen once. This specimen consisted of peripheral blood, obtained in the first trimester of pregnancy. All receptors come from a female donor with multiple sclerosis, enrolled in a pregnancy study.

The chain is built from TRBV4-2 and TRBJ1-1; tentatively, D is TRBD1 (5 bases). CDR1 and CDR2 (germline): LGHNA, YNFKEQ. Trimming removed 0 bases from V and 4 bases from J, with 18 bases in between. The CDR3 is 17 residues long. The CDR3 DNA sequence: TGTGCCAGCAGCCAAGATTTAGTGGGGGAGGGAAGCACTGAAGCTTTCTTT. This translates into CASSQDLVGEGSTEAFF.

The rearrangement uses TRBV6-5 and TRBJ2-5, with D perhaps TRBD1 (6 bases). This CDR3 region has 15 residues. Trimming left V 0 bases short and J 0 bases short, with 8 bases between. The germline CDR1 and CDR2 sequences are MNHEY and SVGAGI. Here the CDR3 reads CASSYSQGYQETQYF. The CDR3 DNA reads TGTGCCAGCAGTTACTCGCAGGGGTACCAAGAGACCCAGTACTTC.

This clone was counted once. The chain is built from TRBV19 and TRBJ1-2, with D possibly matching TRBD1 (6 bases). This CDR3 spans 14 amino acids. V was pared by 0 bases and J by 7 bases, with 12 bases between. The V gene's germline CDR1 is LNHDA and CDR2 SQIVND (reference sequence). The CDR3 protein is CASSIEQGLGGYTF. In DNA, the CDR3 is TGTGCCAGTAGTATAGAACAGGGCTTAGGTGGCTACACCTTC.

CDR3 in amino acids: CASSGRQGSIYF. The DNA for the CDR3 is TGTGCCAGCAGTGGGCGACAGGGGTCCATATATTTT. The V call is TRBV2, the J call TRBJ1-3; 8 nucleotides line up with TRBD1. There are 12 residues in the CDR3. V was pared by 4 bases and J by 11 bases, with 4 bases of the junction left unmatched. Per germline, CDR1 SNHLY and CDR2 FYNNEI.

This clone was counted a few times. This chain links TRBV5-6 with TRBJ2-3; 10 bases are shared with TRBD2. CDR1 and CDR2 (germline): SGHDT, YYEEEE. The CDR3 has 17 residues. J gave up 3 bases and V 4 bases, and 11 bases lay outside the gene matches. As DNA, the CDR3 is TGTGCCAGCAGCCCGCGGTTAGCGGGGGGCAGGACAGATACGCAGTATTTT. Translation gives CASSPRLAGGRTDTQYF.

The V gene is TRBV18, the J gene TRBJ1-4; the D gene is possibly TRBD1 (6 bases). Between the trimmed V and J ends, which lost 3 bases and 5 bases, there was a span of 13 bases. Germline CDR1 and CDR2: KGHSH and LQKENI. CDR3 length: 15 amino acids. The CDR3 sequence is CASSPPGAQNEKLFF. The DNA of the CDR3 is TGTGCCAGCTCACCCCCAGGGGCGCAGAATGAAAAACTGTTTTTT.

This chain uses TRBV5-6 with TRBJ2-3, with TRBD1 identical over 7 bases. CDR1 and CDR2 (germline): SGHDT, YYEEEE. This CDR3 contains 13 residues. Losses at the gene ends were 0 bases for V and 9 bases for J; bases not matched to a gene: 4. The CDR3 nucleotides read TGTGCCAGCAGCTTGGAAAGGGGGCAGACGCAGTATTTT. Its protein is CASSLERGQTQYF.

V and J are TRBV9 and TRBJ2-1; a weak D match, TRBD2 (6 bases). The CDR3 loop spans 13 amino acids. Germline lookup yields CDR1 SGDLS and CDR2 YYNGEE. The V end lost 0 bases, the J end lost 9 bases, and 10 bases lay between the germline ends. DNA of the CDR3: TGTGCCAGCAGCGTAGACTCCGGGGGTGAGCAGTTCTTC. Residues: CASSVDSGGEQFF. Full variable domain (remainder filled in from reference TRBV9 and TRBJ2-1): DSGVTQTPKHLITATGQRVTLRCSPRSGDLSVYWYQQSLDQGLQFLIQYYNGEERAKGNILERFSAQQFPDLHSELNLSSLELGDSALYFCASSVDSGGEQFFGPGTRLTVL.

CDR3 in DNA: TGTGCCAGCAGCAGGGGACAGGGGCCGCAGTTCTTC. It specifies CASSRGQGPQFF. V and J are TRBV5-8 and TRBJ2-1, with 10 bases identical to TRBD1. Trimming cost V 4 bases and J 12 bases; bases outside gene matches: 4. Germline V gene lookup returns CDR1 SGHTS and CDR2 YDEGEE. CDR3 length equals 12 residues.

The rearrangement uses TRBV5-3 and TRBJ2-3; 12 bases fit TRBD2. TRBV5-3 is flagged as an ORF with uncertain function. The CDR3 runs to 19 residues. V shed 0 bases and J 0 bases; nucleotides not matched to a gene: 8. CDR3 sequence reads: CARSLALAGGGTSTDTQYF. The CDR3 nucleotides are TGTGCCAGAAGCTTGGCCCTAGCGGGGGGGGGAACTAGCACAGATACGCAGTATTTT.

CDR3 DNA sequence: TGCGCCAGCAGAAAGGACAGATCCTCCTCTGGGGCCAACGTCCTGACTTTC. Its protein product is CASRKDRSSSGANVLTF. The V call is TRBV5-1, the J call TRBJ2-6; D possibly corresponds to TRBD1 (6 bases). From germline, CDR1 is SGHRS and CDR2 YFSETQ. The ends were cut back, 5 bases at V and 0 bases at J, with 15 bases in the middle. This CDR3 is built from 17 residues. Based on the CDR3 plus reference TRBV5-1 and TRBJ2-6, the full variable domain is KAGVTQTPRYLIKTRGQQVTLSCSPISGHRSVSWYQQTPGQGLQFLFEYFSETQRNKGNFPGRFSGRQFSNSRSEMNVSTLELGDSALYLCASRKDRSSSGANVLTFGAGSRLTVL.

The rearrangement uses TRBV28 and TRBJ2-2; 9 bases align to TRBD2. This CDR3 contains 15 residues. Per germline, CDR1 MDHEN and CDR2 SYDVKM. The V and J ends lost 7 bases and 1 base, in that order; junction bases with no gene match: 4. CDR3 coding DNA: TGTGCCAGCATGACTAGCGGTCTGAACACCGGGGAGCTGTTTTTT. Translation gives CASMTSGLNTGELFF.

CDR3 residues: CASSEGGGASTGELFF. CDR3 sequence (DNA): TGTGCCAGCAGTGAAGGTGGGGGGGCCTCCACCGGGGAGCTGTTTTTT. The J gene is TRBJ2-2, the V gene TRBV2; D may be TRBD2 (7 bases). CDR1 and CDR2 (germline): SNHLY, FYNNEI. V dropped 1 base and J dropped 4 bases, with 13 bases sitting between them. The CDR3 has 16 amino acids.

The chain recombines TRBV7-9 with TRBJ1-3; D is perhaps TRBD1 (5 bases). Germline assignment: CDR1 SEHNR and CDR2 FQNEAQ (reference sequence). The germline V and J ends were trimmed by 5 bases and 0 bases, with 11 bases remaining between them. The CDR3 spans 15 residues. The CDR3 DNA reads TGTGCCAGCAGCCGCGACAGCTCCTCTGGAAACACCATATATTTT. Translation: CASSRDSSSGNTIYF.

A single count supports this clone. V gene TRBV5-1 combines with J gene TRBJ1-2; tentative D call: TRBD1 (6 bases). Germline CDR1 SGHRS, CDR2 YFSETQ. The V gene lost 6 bases and the J gene lost 0 bases, with 15 bases spanning the gap. CDR3 length: 15 residues. The CDR3 DNA follows: TGCGCCAGCACCCCGGGGGGCAGTACTAACTATGGCTACACCTTC. Encoded protein: CASTPGGSTNYGYTF.

This chain uses TRBV28 with TRBJ2-3; D might be TRBD2 (6 bases). Germline lookup yields CDR1 MDHEN and CDR2 SYDVKM. The germline V and J ends were trimmed by 6 bases and 8 bases, with 9 bases remaining between them. The CDR3 has 11 amino acids. CDR3 loop: CASSRGGTQYF. As DNA, the CDR3 is TGTGCCAGCAGCCGGGGAGGTACGCAGTATTTT.

The rearrangement links TRBV11-2 to TRBJ1-1, with a weak D call TRBD1 (6 bases). The CDR3 has 16 amino acids. Between the trimmed V and J ends, which lost 0 bases and 2 bases, there was a span of 13 bases. Germline assignment: CDR1 SGHAT and CDR2 FQNNGV. For the CDR3, the DNA is TGTGCCAGCAGCTTAGATCGAGGGGGACCAAACACTGAAGCTTTCTTT. Amino acid sequence: CASSLDRGGPNTEAFF.

This CDR3 is CACGTGLSYEQYF. The CDR3 coding sequence is TGTGCCTGCGGGACAGGCCTCTCCTACGAGCAGTACTTC. The gene calls are TRBV28 and TRBJ2-7; TRBD1 aligns across 8 bases. Germline V CDR1 and CDR2: MDHEN, SYDVKM. J gave up 0 bases and V 11 bases, and 6 bases lay outside the gene matches. The CDR3 length is 13 residues.

Turning to this clone: Other DNA sequences within the sample encode an identical CDR3. The chain combines TRBV29-1 with TRBJ1-3, with 8 bases matching TRBD1. The trim removed 4 bases at V and 2 bases at J, leaving 16 bases unmatched. The CDR3 sequence is 18 residues long. The germline V gene encodes CDR1 SQVTM and CDR2 ANQGSEA. CDR3 region: CSVAPRQGASSAGNTIYF. Here the CDR3 DNA reads TGCAGCGTTGCCCCGAGGCAGGGGGCGAGTAGCGCTGGAAACACCATATATTTT.